The 11 T cell receptor beta chains reported below all come from one sample, sequenced in a study of control samples from healthy donors and cancer patients. TCRdb's copy holds only in-frame clones and misses some; the assay was immunoSEQ multiplex PCR. In the table there are about 150,000 clones, over 85% of which are singletons. The sequencing sample was made of blood. All receptors derive from a man between 50 and 59 years old in good health.

V usage is TRBV5-1 and J usage is TRBJ2-1, with D possibly matching TRBD2 (6 bases). This CDR3 region has 16 residues. Per germline, CDR1 SGHRS and CDR2 YFSETQ. Trimming took 0 bases from V and 1 from J, leaving 11 bases between them. The chain's CDR3 is CASSLDGGMSYNEQFF. CDR3 sequence (DNA): TGCGCCAGCAGCTTGGATGGCGGGATGTCCTACAATGAGCAGTTCTTC. The full variable domain, its missing parts supplied by reference TRBV5-1 and TRBJ2-1, is KAGVTQTPRYLIKTRGQQVTLSCSPISGHRSVSWYQQTPGQGLQFLFEYFSETQRNKGNFPGRFSGRQFSNSRSEMNVSTLELGDSALYLCASSLDGGMSYNEQFFGPGTRLTVL.

The genes are TRBV6-5 and TRBJ1-4, with D perhaps matching TRBD1 (5 bases). Germline V CDR1 and CDR2: MNHEY, SVGAGI. The germline V and J ends were trimmed by 5 bases and 4 bases, with 14 bases remaining between them. The CDR3 is made up of 15 amino acids. CDR3 sequence reads: CASSPMTASNEKLFF. In DNA, the CDR3 is TGTGCCAGCAGTCCCATGACAGCTAGTAATGAAAAACTGTTTTTT.

The chain employs TRBV10-3 and TRBJ2-5; no definite D call. Per germline, CDR1 ENHRY and CDR2 SYGVKD. The CDR3 has 14 residues. Deletions cut 0 bases from V and 2 bases from J, with 7 bases between. CDR3 sequence: CAISESTTQETQYF. DNA for the CDR3: TGTGCCATCAGTGAGTCCACGACTCAAGAGACCCAGTACTTC.

This chain links TRBV7-9 with TRBJ2-7; 8 bases agree with TRBD1. The CDR3 is 14 amino acids. V lost 0 bases, J lost 4 bases, and 2 bases stayed unmatched. The germline V gene encodes CDR1 SEHNR and CDR2 FQNEAQ (reference sequence). CDR3 in DNA: TGTGCCAGCAGCTTAGCGACAGGGGCTTACGAGCAGTACTTC. Translating it yields CASSLATGAYEQYF.

To note about this clone: Other DNA variants within this sample encode the same CDR3. J is TRBJ2-7 and V is TRBV29-1, with a weak D call TRBD1 (5 bases). Trimming stripped 4 bases from V and 4 bases from J, with 8 bases between. Germline lookup yields CDR1 SQVTM and CDR2 ANQGSEA. The CDR3 sequence is 11 residues long. The CDR3 DNA follows: TGCAGCGTTGGACAGCTTTACGAGCAGTACTTC. Its protein is CSVGQLYEQYF.

In this sample, this clone turned up once. V gene TRBV18 combines with J gene TRBJ2-6, with 8 bases that match TRBD1. In germline, CDR1 is KGHSH, CDR2 LQKENI. With V trimmed by 2 bases and J by 2 bases, 2 bases remained unmatched. The CDR3 has 16 residues. CDR3 DNA: TGTGCCAGCTCACCAACGACAGGGGCTGGGGCCAACGTCCTGACTTTC. It specifies CASSPTTGAGANVLTF.

This chain uses TRBV16 with TRBJ2-5; TRBD2 is a possible D gene (5 bases). This CDR3 has 15 residues. The V gene lost 0 bases and the J gene lost 9 bases, with 17 bases spanning the gap. Germline lookup yields CDR1 KGHSY and CDR2 FQNENV. The CDR3 DNA reads as TGTGCCAGCAGCCAATCGATTAAGACTGTGGAGGCCCAGTACTTC. It encodes CASSQSIKTVEAQYF.

This chain connects TRBV7-8 to TRBJ2-7; D remains ambiguous. The ends were cut back, 4 bases at V and 0 bases at J, with 13 bases in the middle. CDR3 length equals 15 residues. In germline, CDR1 is SGHVS, CDR2 FQNEAQ. CDR3: CASSSQGLSSYEQYF. In DNA, the CDR3 is TGTGCCAGCAGCTCCCAAGGTCTGAGCTCCTACGAGCAGTACTTC.

This clone was observed a single time. The V and J genes are TRBV28 and TRBJ1-5; weak D call: TRBD1 (6 bases). Trimming cost V 3 bases and J 0 bases, with 9 bases left between them. The CDR3 is 15 amino acids. From germline, CDR1 is MDHEN and CDR2 SYDVKM. The chain's CDR3 is CASSLEGGSNQPQHF. CDR3 nucleotides: TGTGCCAGCAGTTTGGAGGGGGGTAGCAATCAGCCCCAGCATTTT.

The chain employs TRBV20-1 and TRBJ1-2, with unresolved D. The germline CDR1 and CDR2 sequences are DFQATT and SNEGSKA (reference sequence). The CDR3 covers 11 residues. V was cut by 2 bases and J by 3 bases, with 4 bases left in between. The CDR3, as DNA: TGCAGTGCTAGACGGGACTATGGCTACACCTTC. This codes for CSARRDYGYTF.

The chain employs TRBV28 and TRBJ1-1; 7 bases agree with TRBD1. V was pared by 4 bases and J by 6 bases, with 5 bases of the junction left unmatched. CDR1 MDHEN and CDR2 SYDVKM come from the germline V gene. This CDR3 region has 13 residues. CDR3 in DNA: TGTGCCAGCAGTTCCGGGACAGTGTCTGAAGCTTTCTTT. It yields the protein CASSSGTVSEAFF.